This T cell receptor beta chain was sequenced during a study of control samples from healthy donors and cancer patients. The CDR3 sequence is 13 residues long. Trimming removed 4 bases at V and 2 bases at J, with 7 bases between. CDR1 SGHRS and CDR2 YFSETQ come from the germline V gene. TCRdb's copy holds only in-frame clones and misses some; the assay was immunoSEQ multiplex PCR. The profile covers approximately 60,000 clones, with about nine tenths appearing a single time and 1% to 1.5% taken by the ten largest. The chain couples TRBV5-1 to TRBJ2-1; D gene unclear. This sequence originates from a woman aged 50 to 65 with colorectal cancer. Source material: PBMCs. CDR3 sequence: CASSVDAYNEQFF. DNA of the CDR3: TGCGCCAGCAGCGTGGACGCCTACAATGAGCAGTTCTTC. The full variable domain, its missing parts supplied by reference TRBV5-1 and TRBJ2-1, is KAGVTQTPRYLIKTRGQQVTLSCSPISGHRSVSWYQQTPGQGLQFLFEYFSETQRNKGNFPGRFSGRQFSNSRSEMNVSTLELGDSALYLCASSVDAYNEQFFGPGTRLTVL.